These 23 T cell receptor beta chains came from one sample sequenced in a study of T cell responses to AZD1222 COVID-19 vaccine. This table comes from immunoSEQ multiplex PCR, and its TCRdb copy is limited to in-frame clones, with some not included. The data hold 140,000 to 150,000 clones, with over 80% observed a single time. This specimen consisted of peripheral blood, obtained 28 days after the second AZD1222 dose. These receptors originate from an adult who received the AZD1222 COVID-19 vaccine.

This chain links TRBV6-2 or TRBV6-3 with TRBJ2-1; D is possibly TRBD1 or TRBD2 (6 bases each). Per germline, CDR1 MNHEY and CDR2 SVGEGT. The CDR3 is made up of 15 amino acids. The germline V and J ends were trimmed by 2 bases and 3 bases, with 11 bases remaining between them. The CDR3 spells CASSYRGAGYNEQFF. The CDR3 nucleotides read TGTGCCAGCAGTTACAGGGGGGCGGGCTACAATGAGCAGTTCTTC.

This chain joins TRBV7-6 and TRBJ1-5, with D tentatively TRBD1 (5 bases). CDR3 length: 13 residues. V was cut by 1 base and J by 7 bases, with 8 bases left in between. Germline V CDR1 and CDR2: SGHVS, FNYEAQ. The DNA for the CDR3 is TGTGCCAGCAGCTTAGGGGGCCAACAGCCCCAGCATTTT. Residues: CASSLGGQQPQHF.

Only one count was recorded for this clone. The chain links TRBV28 to TRBJ1-1, with D hard to call. Trimming took 2 bases from V and 6 from J, leaving 7 bases between them. This CDR3 is 12 amino acids long. Looked up from germline, CDR1 is MDHEN and CDR2 is SYDVKM. CDR3: CASSLPGAEAFF. CDR3 sequence (DNA): TGTGCCAGCAGTTTACCAGGAGCTGAAGCTTTCTTT.

The chain uses TRBV15 and TRBJ1-1, with TRBD1 matching 7 bases. Germline values: CDR1 LNHNV, CDR2 YYDKDF (reference sequence). The CDR3 runs to 14 residues. The trim removed 5 bases at V and 3 bases at J, leaving 6 bases unmatched. This chain's CDR3 is CATSSGQTHTEAFF. The CDR3 DNA is TGTGCCACCAGCTCGGGACAGACGCACACTGAAGCTTTCTTT.

This clone was counted between two and nine times. The CDR3 region has the DNA TGTGCCAGCAGCCTAAGGGACAGCTTGAACACTGAAGCTTTCTTT. Protein product: CASSLRDSLNTEAFF. V and J are TRBV7-9 and TRBJ1-1; 7 nucleotides match TRBD1. The junction had 6 bases not matched to a gene; V was cut back by 5 bases and J by 0 bases. Germline V lookup: CDR1 SEHNR, CDR2 FQNEAQ (reference sequence). This CDR3 comprises 15 residues. The whole variable domain, remainder taken from reference TRBV7-9 and TRBJ1-1, is DTGVSQNPRHKITKRGQNVTFRCDPISEHNRLYWYRQTLGQGPEFLTYFQNEAQLEKSRLLSDRFSAERPKGSFSTLEIQRTEQGDSAMYLCASSLRDSLNTEAFFGQGTRLTVV.

V usage is TRBV10-3 and J usage is TRBJ2-7; 9 bases line up with TRBD1. The CDR3 length is 14 residues. The J segment lost 1 base and the V segment lost 4 bases, leaving 2 bases of the junction unmatched. CDR1 is ENHRY, CDR2 SYGVKD, per germline. CDR3 sequence reads: CAISAGQGSYEQYF. The CDR3 DNA reads as TGTGCCATCAGTGCCGGACAGGGGTCCTACGAGCAGTACTTC.

The J gene is TRBJ2-2, the V gene TRBV5-5; 9 bases map to TRBD1. CDR1 SGHKS and CDR2 YYEKEE come from the germline V gene (reference sequence). The V segment lost 4 bases and the J segment 5 bases; nucleotides outside the gene matches: 6. This CDR3 has 15 amino acids. The CDR3 reads CASSEQGARTGELFF. As DNA, the CDR3 is TGTGCCAGCAGCGAACAGGGGGCGCGGACCGGGGAGCTGTTTTTT.

The gene calls are TRBV4-3 and TRBJ1-5, with a weak D call TRBD1 (5 bases). Trimming took off 1 base at V and 5 bases at J, with 12 bases between the two ends. Germline CDR1 and CDR2: LGHNA and YSLEER. The CDR3 extends over 15 amino acids. This CDR3 is CASSQVLRGDQPQHF. The CDR3 DNA reads as TGCGCCAGCAGCCAAGTTTTGAGGGGCGATCAGCCCCAGCATTTT.

The chain employs TRBV28 and TRBJ1-1; 10 bases are a match to TRBD1. CDR3 length: 15 residues. CDR1 MDHEN and CDR2 SYDVKM come from the germline V gene. Losses at the gene ends were 4 bases for V and 3 bases for J; bases not matched to a gene: 5. The CDR3 loop reads CASSSAGTGDTEAFF. CDR3 DNA sequence: TGTGCCAGCAGTTCCGCCGGGACAGGGGACACTGAAGCTTTCTTT.

The chain combines TRBV4-2 with TRBJ2-1, with 15 bases identical to TRBD2. The CDR3 covers 17 residues. With 1 base clipped from V and 9 bases from J, the junction kept 7 bases outside the gene matches. Germline-derived CDR1 and CDR2 are LGHNA and YNFKEQ. DNA for the CDR3: TGTGCCAGCAGCCAAGCGGCCGGGACTAGCGGGGGGAGTGAGCAGTTCTTC. This encodes CASSQAAGTSGGSEQFF.

This clone was detected once. The chain employs TRBV7-9 and TRBJ1-1; possibly TRBD1 for D (5 bases). CDR1 is SEHNR and CDR2 is FQNEAQ in the germline V gene (reference sequence). The V end was cut by 2 bases, the J end by 4 bases, with 11 bases between. The CDR3 sequence is 14 residues long. The CDR3 protein is CASSLQGQITEAFF. The CDR3 bases are TGTGCCAGCAGCTTACAGGGCCAGATCACTGAAGCTTTCTTT.

The chain carries TRBV28 and TRBJ2-7, with TRBD2 matching over 10 bases. From germline, CDR1 is MDHEN and CDR2 SYDVKM. The CDR3 is 17 amino acids. Trimming at V came to 4 bases and at J to 4 bases, leaving 13 bases not matched to a gene. CDR3 in amino acids: CASSSPPGASGSYEQYF. In nucleotides, the CDR3 is TGTGCCAGCAGTTCACCCCCCGGGGCTAGCGGGAGTTACGAGCAGTACTTC. Full variable domain (rest looked up from reference TRBV28 and TRBJ2-7): DVKVTQSSRYLVKRTGEKVFLECVQDMDHENMFWYRQDPGLGLRLIYFSYDVKMKEKGDIPEGYSVSREKKERFSLILESASTNQTSMYLCASSSPPGASGSYEQYFGPGTRLTVT.

This rearrangement joins TRBV28 to TRBJ1-2; possible D gene TRBD1, 5 bases. The germline V gene encodes CDR1 MDHEN and CDR2 SYDVKM. This CDR3 is built from 13 residues. V was trimmed by 9 bases and J by 0 bases, leaving 11 bases between them. The CDR3 nucleotides are TGTGCCAGTTGGACAAAAGCTAACTATGGCTACACCTTC. This translates into CASWTKANYGYTF.

The chain recombines TRBV5-1 with TRBJ2-2; 7 bases line up with TRBD2. There are 15 residues in the CDR3. Trimming at V came to 4 bases and at J to 1 base, leaving 4 bases not matched to a gene. CDR1 is SGHRS, CDR2 YFSETQ, per germline. CDR3 in amino acids: CASSQIAGNTGELFF. The CDR3 nucleotides are TGCGCCAGCAGCCAGATAGCGGGGAACACCGGGGAGCTGTTTTTT.

V is TRBV28 and J is TRBJ2-7; no clear D gene. V dropped 5 bases and J dropped 3 bases, with 20 bases sitting between them. CDR1 and CDR2 from the germline V gene are MDHEN and SYDVKM. The CDR3 is 16 residues long. CDR3 nucleotide sequence: TGTGCCAGCAGTAAGCCAGCTAGGACCGTCAACTACGAGCAGTACTTC. It encodes CASSKPARTVNYEQYF.

The rearrangement uses TRBV19 and TRBJ1-5; D may be TRBD1 (6 bases). Germline loops: CDR1 LNHDA, CDR2 SQIVND (reference sequence). The V gene lost 1 base and the J gene lost 7 bases, with 17 bases spanning the gap. CDR3 length: 16 residues. The CDR3 reads CASSIVAGAAGQPQHF. DNA of the CDR3: TGTGCCAGTAGTATAGTAGCAGGGGCCGCTGGGCAGCCCCAGCATTTT.

The rearrangement joins TRBV18 to TRBJ2-2, with TRBD2 identical over 8 bases. The CDR3 runs to 18 residues. Germline CDR1 and CDR2: KGHSH and LQKENI. The V and J ends lost 1 base and 2 bases, in that order; junction bases with no gene match: 9. The CDR3 sequence is CASSPHPPGTSNTGELFF. The CDR3 nucleotides are TGTGCCAGCTCACCACACCCCCCCGGGACTAGTAACACCGGGGAGCTGTTTTTT.

The chain recombines TRBV28 with TRBJ1-1, with 7 nucleotides matching TRBD1. Germline V gene data show CDR1 as MDHEN and CDR2 as SYDVKM. This CDR3 is 11 amino acids long. J lost 10 bases, V lost 7 bases, and 6 bases had no gene match. CDR3 sequence: CASKEGAGAFF. The CDR3 DNA follows: TGTGCCAGCAAAGAGGGGGCTGGAGCTTTCTTT. Variable domain in full (rest from reference TRBV28 and TRBJ1-1): DVKVTQSSRYLVKRTGEKVFLECVQDMDHENMFWYRQDPGLGLRLIYFSYDVKMKEKGDIPEGYSVSREKKERFSLILESASTNQTSMYLCASKEGAGAFFGQGTRLTVV.

This clone appeared once. The V gene is TRBV28, the J gene TRBJ1-2; no clear D. CDR3 length equals 11 residues. Germline-derived CDR1 and CDR2 are MDHEN and SYDVKM. V lost 7 bases, J lost 9 bases, and 12 bases lay in between. The CDR3 bases are TGTGCCAGCAACGGAATACGTCGCTACACCTTC. Its translation: CASNGIRRYTF.

The gene calls are TRBV6-5 and TRBJ1-6, with D perhaps TRBD1 (6 bases). The CDR3 loop spans 16 amino acids. V lost 1 base and J 4 bases, leaving 11 bases between the germline ends. CDR1 and CDR2 from the germline V gene are MNHEY and SVGAGI. CDR3: CASSYYGQQYNSPLHF. CDR3 nucleotide sequence: TGTGCCAGCAGTTACTACGGACAGCAATATAATTCACCCCTCCACTTT.

Comment on this clone: The same CDR3 also results from other DNA sequences found in this sample. The rearrangement uses TRBV11-2 and TRBJ1-1; tentatively, D is TRBD1 (5 bases). V was clipped by 1 base and J by 11 bases, with 14 bases between them. The CDR3 consists of 13 residues. Looked up from germline, CDR1 is SGHAT and CDR2 is FQNNGV. The DNA of the CDR3 is TGTGCCAGCAGCTTAGGGGGCAGGGTAAGCGCTTTCTTT. It encodes CASSLGGRVSAFF.

This chain joins TRBV10-3 and TRBJ2-1; D may be TRBD2 (6 bases). V was shortened by 5 bases and J by 1 base, with 18 bases between the two germline ends. Germline CDR1 and CDR2: ENHRY and SYGVKD. This CDR3 spans 17 amino acids. This CDR3 is CAISPDGGRASYNEQFF. CDR3 nucleotides: TGTGCCATCAGTCCCGACGGGGGAAGAGCTTCCTACAATGAGCAGTTCTTC.

The chain couples TRBV29-1 to TRBJ1-2, with TRBD1 as a possible D gene (5 bases). CDR3 length: 13 residues. V shed 4 bases and J shed 3 bases, with 12 bases lying between them. Germline-derived CDR1 and CDR2 are SQVTM and ANQGSEA. The CDR3, as DNA: TGCAGCGTTGCGCAGGGCGTTGACTATGGCTACACCTTC. Protein sequence: CSVAQGVDYGYTF.